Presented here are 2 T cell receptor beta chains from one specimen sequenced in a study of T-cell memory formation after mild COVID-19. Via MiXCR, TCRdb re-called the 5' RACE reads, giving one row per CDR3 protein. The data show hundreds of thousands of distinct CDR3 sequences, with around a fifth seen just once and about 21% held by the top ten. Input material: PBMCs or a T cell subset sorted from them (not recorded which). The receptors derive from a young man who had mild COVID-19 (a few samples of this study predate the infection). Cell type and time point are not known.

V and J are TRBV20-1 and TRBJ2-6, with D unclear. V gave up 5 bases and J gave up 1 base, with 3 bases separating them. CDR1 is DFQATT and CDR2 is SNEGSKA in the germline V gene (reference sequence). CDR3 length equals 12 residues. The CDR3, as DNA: TGCAGTGCTCAGTCTGGGGCCAACGTCCTGACTTTC. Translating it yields CSAQSGANVLTF.

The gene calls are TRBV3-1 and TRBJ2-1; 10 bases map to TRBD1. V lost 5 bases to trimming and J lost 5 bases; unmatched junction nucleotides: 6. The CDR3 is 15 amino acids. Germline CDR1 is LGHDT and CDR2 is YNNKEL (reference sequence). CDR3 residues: CASSAGTGDNNEQFF. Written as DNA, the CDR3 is TGTGCCAGCAGCGCCGGGACAGGGGATAACAATGAGCAGTTCTTC.